The rows below give T cell receptor beta chains drawn from one sample of a study of lymphopenia after photon versus proton radiotherapy. Only in-frame clones appear in the TCRdb table, and some are missing; sequencing was by immunoSEQ multiplex PCR. The repertoire holds about 65,000 clones, around 87% seen once, with more than 10% in the top ten. The source material was peripheral blood, sampled from a patient treated with proton-based radiotherapy. The source of these receptors is a man older than 75 with esophageal cancer. The CDR3 runs from the conserved cysteine through the conserved F or W. A D gene is named only where the DNA matches it firmly. Clone sizes are given selectively: once, few, many, or a class where the clone is expanded.

D gene	clone size	V gene	J gene	CDR3 DNA	CDR3 protein
TRBD1	-	TRBV5-6	TRBJ2-3	TGTGCCAGCAGCTTACCGGGACAGGGGACCGATACGCAGTATTTT	CASSLPGQGTDTQYF
-	-	TRBV4-3	TRBJ1-2	TGCGCCAGCAGCCAAGATGCTGGCAGGGACTATGGCTACACCTTC	CASSQDAGRDYGYTF
-	-	TRBV5-8	TRBJ2-7	TGTGCCAGCAGCCGCCCTCTCGAAGGGCTCTACGAGCAGTACTTC	CASSRPLEGLYEQYF
-	-	TRBV10-3	TRBJ2-1	TGTGCCATCAGTGATGGCACCCTGGACAAGATTTACAATGAGCAGTTCTTC	CAISDGTLDKIYNEQFF
-	once	TRBV11-2	TRBJ2-3	TGTGCCAGCAGCTTAGTTGGCGGACCCACAGATACGCAGTATTTT	CASSLVGGPTDTQYF
-	-	TRBV5-5	TRBJ2-7	TGTGCCAGCAGCTTGCGGGACAACTCCTACGAGCAGTACTTC	CASSLRDNSYEQYF
-	-	TRBV19	TRBJ2-5	TGTGCCAGTAGTGTGGGACGACAAGAGACCCAGTACTTC	CASSVGRQETQYF
-	-	TRBV7-3	TRBJ2-5	TGTGCCAGCAGTCTCTCGAGGGGTGAGACCCAGTACTTC	CASSLSRGETQYF
-	-	TRBV5-1	TRBJ2-3	TGCGCCAGCAGCCTTAGCGGCCAGAGCACAGATACGCAGTATTTT	CASSLSGQSTDTQYF
-	few	TRBV6-4	TRBJ2-6	TGTGCCAGCAGTTCTACAGGGCCAGGGGCCAACGTCCTGACTTTC	CASSSTGPGANVLTF
-	-	TRBV6-4	TRBJ2-5	TGTGCCAGCAGTCGACGCATTTACTTC	CASSRRIYF
TRBD2	-	TRBV2	TRBJ2-1	TGTGCCAGCAGCGGGCTAGCGGGGGGCCACTCGCGGAATGAGCAGTTCTTC	CASSGLAGGHSRNEQFF